This T cell receptor beta chain emerged from a study of cytomegalovirus exposure and HLA in healthy donors. Clones were read by immunoSEQ multiplex PCR, and TCRdb kept only the in-frame ones, dropping some. The sample lists more than 250,000 clones; 87% were seen once. Sequencing was carried out using PBMCs. This TCR came from a woman in her thirties in good health and CMV-seropositive.

The CDR3 bases are TGCAGCCACATTGTGGGTACGCAGTATTTT. The encoded protein is CSHIVGTQYF. This chain joins TRBV29-1 and TRBJ2-3; D remains ambiguous. The germline V and J ends were trimmed by 8 bases and 8 bases, with 11 bases remaining between them. The CDR3 is 10 amino acids. Germline CDR1 SQVTM, CDR2 ANQGSEA.